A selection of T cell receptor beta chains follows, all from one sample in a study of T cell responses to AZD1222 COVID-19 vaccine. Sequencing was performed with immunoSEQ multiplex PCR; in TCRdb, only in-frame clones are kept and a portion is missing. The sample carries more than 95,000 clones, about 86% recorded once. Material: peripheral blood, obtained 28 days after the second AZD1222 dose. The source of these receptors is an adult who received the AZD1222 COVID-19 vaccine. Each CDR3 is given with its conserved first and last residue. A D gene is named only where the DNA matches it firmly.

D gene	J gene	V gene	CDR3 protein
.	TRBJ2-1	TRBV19	CASSFGPIILSEQFF
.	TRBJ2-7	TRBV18	CASSPPTGSYSYEQYF
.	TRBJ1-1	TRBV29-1	CSVERRRGAFF
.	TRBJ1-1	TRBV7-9	CASSLSGVTEAFF
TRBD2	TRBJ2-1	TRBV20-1	CSASIGLAGAEQFF
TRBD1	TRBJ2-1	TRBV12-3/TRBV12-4	CADRAPGEEQFF
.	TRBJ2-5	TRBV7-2	CASSTGPSQETQYF
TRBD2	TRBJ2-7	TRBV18	CASSPGGGGANEQYF
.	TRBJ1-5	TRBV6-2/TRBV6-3	CASSYKYQPQHF
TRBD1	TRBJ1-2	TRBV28	CASSRGQGTYGYTF
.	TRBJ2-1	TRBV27	CASNSLSGQWGEQFF
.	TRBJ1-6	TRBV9	CASQREQGSSPLHF
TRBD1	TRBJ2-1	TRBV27	CASSLYRDRPNEQFF
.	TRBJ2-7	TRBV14	CASSPQPGNEQYF
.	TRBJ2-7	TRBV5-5	CASSPFRGRAYEQYF
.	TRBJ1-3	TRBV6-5	CASSYSNQGMNTIYF
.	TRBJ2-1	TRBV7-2	CASSLGTYNEQFF
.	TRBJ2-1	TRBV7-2	CASSLEIGENNEQFF
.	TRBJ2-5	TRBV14	CASSRTETQYF
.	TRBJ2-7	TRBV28	CASSEALRRGLYEQYF
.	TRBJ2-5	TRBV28	CASMFMETQYF
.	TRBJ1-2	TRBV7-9	CASSLIQGYGGYTF
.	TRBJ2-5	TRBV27	CATQDFLDETQYF
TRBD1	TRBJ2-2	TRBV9	CASSVAGTGATGELFF
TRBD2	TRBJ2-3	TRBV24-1	CATSDFPGTSGSRTDTQYF
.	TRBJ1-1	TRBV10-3	CAISVERGQRGEAFF
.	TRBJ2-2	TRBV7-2	CASSPRVGPEVSRELFF
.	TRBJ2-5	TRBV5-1	CASNGDYQETQYF
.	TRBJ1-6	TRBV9	CASSDRDGKNSPLHF
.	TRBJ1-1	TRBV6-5	CASSWGTLNTEAFF
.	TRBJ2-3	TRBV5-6	CASSSWGLDTQYF
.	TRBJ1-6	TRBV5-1	CASSLGQSNSPLHF
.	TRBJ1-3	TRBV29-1	CSVVYRAYSGNTIYF
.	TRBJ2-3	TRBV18	CASSPDQTDTQYF
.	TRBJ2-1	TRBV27	CASSLSSHEQFF
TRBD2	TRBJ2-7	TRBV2	CASSEALSSGRAGEQYF
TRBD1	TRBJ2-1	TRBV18	CASSPVRLGTVNEQFF
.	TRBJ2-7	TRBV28	CASLTTRDSPLNEQYF
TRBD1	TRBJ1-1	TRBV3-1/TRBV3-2	CASSQLTGVNTEAFF
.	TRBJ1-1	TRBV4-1	CASSLPGRDTEAFF
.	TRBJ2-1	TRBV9	CASSGEGHTYNEQFF
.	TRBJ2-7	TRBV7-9	CASSSPTESYEQYF
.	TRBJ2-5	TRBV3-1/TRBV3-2	CASSQDSGGQETQYF
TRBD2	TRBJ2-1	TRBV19	CASSILAGGPDEQFF
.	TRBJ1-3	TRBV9	CASSGNGHSGNTIYF